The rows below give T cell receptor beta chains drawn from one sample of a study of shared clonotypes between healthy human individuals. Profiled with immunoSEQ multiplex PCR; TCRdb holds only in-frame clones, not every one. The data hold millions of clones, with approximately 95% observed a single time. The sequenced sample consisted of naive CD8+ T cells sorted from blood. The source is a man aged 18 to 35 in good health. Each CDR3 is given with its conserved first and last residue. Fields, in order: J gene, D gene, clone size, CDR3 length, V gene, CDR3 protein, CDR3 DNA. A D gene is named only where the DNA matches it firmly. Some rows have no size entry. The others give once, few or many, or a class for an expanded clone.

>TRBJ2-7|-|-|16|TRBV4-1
CASSISIVLPPYEQYF
TGCGCCAGCAGCATTTCCATTGTACTGCCCCCCTACGAGCAGTACTTC
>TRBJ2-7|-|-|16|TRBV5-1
CASSPALTGRSYEQYF
TGCGCCAGCAGCCCGGCTCTTACAGGGAGGTCCTACGAGCAGTACTTC
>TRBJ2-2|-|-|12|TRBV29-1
CSVDDGAGELFF
TGCAGCGTTGATGATGGCGCCGGGGAGCTGTTTTTT
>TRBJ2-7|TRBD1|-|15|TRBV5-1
CASSIRDRGPGEQYF
TGCGCCAGCAGCATCCGGGACAGGGGCCCCGGGGAGCAGTACTTC
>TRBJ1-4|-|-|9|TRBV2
CANPRGLFF
TGTGCCAACCCAAGGGGACTGTTTTTT
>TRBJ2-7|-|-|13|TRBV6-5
CASNDQRTVEQYF
TGTGCCAGCAATGACCAGCGGACGGTCGAGCAGTACTTC
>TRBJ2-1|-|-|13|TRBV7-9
CASSLTGLNEQFF
TGTGCCAGCAGTCTAACAGGGCTCAATGAGCAGTTCTTC
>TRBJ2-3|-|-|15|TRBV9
CASSHFRGSTDTQYF
TGTGCCAGCAGCCATTTTCGGGGGAGCACAGATACGCAGTATTTT
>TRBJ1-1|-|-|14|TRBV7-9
CASSPPGRPTEAFF
TGTGCCAGCAGCCCCCCGGGCAGACCCACTGAAGCTTTCTTT
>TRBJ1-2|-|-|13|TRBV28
CASSELREYGYTF
TGTGCCAGCAGTGAATTAAGGGAGTATGGCTACACCTTC
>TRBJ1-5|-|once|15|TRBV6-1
CASGPWGERNQPQHF
TGTGCCAGCGGACCTTGGGGGGAACGGAATCAGCCCCAGCATTTT
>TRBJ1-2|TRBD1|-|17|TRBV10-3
CAISDPGQGAWREGYTF
TGTGCCATCAGTGACCCAGGACAGGGGGCATGGCGGGAAGGCTACACCTTC
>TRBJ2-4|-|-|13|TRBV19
CASRFPDKNIQYF
TGTGCCAGTAGGTTCCCGGATAAAAACATTCAGTACTTC
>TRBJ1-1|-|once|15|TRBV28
CASSSTRYRNTEAFF
TGTGCCAGCAGTTCCACCCGGTACCGGAACACTGAAGCTTTCTTT
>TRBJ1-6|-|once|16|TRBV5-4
CASSADRSSYNSPLHF
TGTGCCAGCAGTGCTGACAGGAGCTCCTATAATTCACCCCTCCACTTT
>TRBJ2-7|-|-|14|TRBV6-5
CASSPGSSSYEQYF
TGTGCCAGCAGCCCAGGGAGCAGCTCCTACGAGCAGTACTTC
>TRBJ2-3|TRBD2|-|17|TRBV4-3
CASSQSLAGVGTDTQYF
TGCGCCAGCAGCCAGTCGTTAGCGGGAGTTGGAACAGATACGCAGTATTTT
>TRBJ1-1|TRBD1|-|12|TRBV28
CASRPLDREAFF
TGTGCCAGCAGACCGCTGGACAGGGAAGCTTTCTTT
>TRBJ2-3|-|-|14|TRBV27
CASSLRPHTDTQYF
TGTGCCAGCAGTCTACGACCCCACACAGATACGCAGTATTTT
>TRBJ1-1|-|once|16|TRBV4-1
CASSQDPGAWSPEAFF
TGCGCCAGCAGCCAAGACCCGGGAGCTTGGTCTCCTGAAGCTTTCTTT
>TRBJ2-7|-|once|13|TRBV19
CASGSQGRGEQYF
TGTGCCAGCGGCTCTCAGGGGAGGGGCGAGCAGTACTTC
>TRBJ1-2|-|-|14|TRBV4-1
CASSQGQEIYGYTF
TGCGCCAGCAGCCAAGGACAGGAGATATATGGCTACACCTTC
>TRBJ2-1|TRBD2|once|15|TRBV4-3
CASSPILAGDNEQFF
TGCGCCAGCAGCCCAATCTTAGCGGGAGACAATGAGCAGTTCTTC
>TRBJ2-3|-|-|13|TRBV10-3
CAISEGSTDTQYF
TGTGCCATCAGTGAGGGATCCACAGATACGCAGTATTTT
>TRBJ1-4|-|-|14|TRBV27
CASSLGLSNEKLFF
TGTGCCAGCAGTTTAGGACTGTCTAATGAAAAACTGTTTTTT
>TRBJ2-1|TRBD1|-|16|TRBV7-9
CASSPSAGTGHNEQFF
TGTGCCAGCAGCCCTAGCGCCGGGACAGGGCACAATGAGCAGTTCTTC
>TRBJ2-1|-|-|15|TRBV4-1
CASSPRITEGGEQFF
TGCGCCAGCAGCCCGCGGATAACTGAGGGGGGTGAGCAGTTCTTC
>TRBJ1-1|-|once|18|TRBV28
CASSLAWGAGNKDTEAFF
TGTGCCAGCAGTTTAGCATGGGGGGCAGGGAATAAGGACACTGAAGCTTTCTTT
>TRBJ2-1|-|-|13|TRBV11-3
CASSPPGYNEQFF
TGTGCCAGCAGCCCGCCCGGTTACAATGAGCAGTTCTTC
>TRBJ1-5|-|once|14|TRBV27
CASGSTGANQPQHF
TGTGCCAGCGGGTCGACAGGAGCCAATCAGCCCCAGCATTTT
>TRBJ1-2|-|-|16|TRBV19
CASSSPAGDLYFGYTF
TGTGCCAGTAGTTCCCCGGCAGGGGATCTCTACTTCGGCTACACCTTC
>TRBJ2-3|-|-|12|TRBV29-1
CSVTGIIDTQYF
TGCAGCGTTACAGGGATTATAGATACGCAGTATTTT
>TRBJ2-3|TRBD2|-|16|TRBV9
CASSTLAGLTTDTQYF
TGTGCCAGCAGCACGCTAGCGGGACTAACCACAGATACGCAGTATTTT
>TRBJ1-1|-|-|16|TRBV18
CASSPSRGLMNTEAFF
TGTGCCAGCTCACCATCCAGGGGACTCATGAACACTGAAGCTTTCTTT
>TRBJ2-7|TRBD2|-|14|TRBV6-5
CASSAGLASYEQYF
TGTGCCAGCAGTGCGGGACTAGCGTCCTACGAGCAGTACTTC
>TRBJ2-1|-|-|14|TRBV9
CASSVGYGNNEQFF
TGTGCCAGCAGCGTCGGATATGGGAACAATGAGCAGTTCTTC
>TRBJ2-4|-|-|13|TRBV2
CASLMSGKNIQYF
TGTGCCAGCTTGATGAGCGGCAAAAACATTCAGTACTTC
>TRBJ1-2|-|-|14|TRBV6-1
CAVRLDRTNYGYTF
TGTGCCGTACGTTTGGACAGAACTAACTATGGCTACACCTTC
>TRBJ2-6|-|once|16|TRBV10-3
CAISDAGAPGANVLTF
TGTGCCATCAGTGATGCAGGGGCGCCTGGGGCCAACGTCCTGACTTTC
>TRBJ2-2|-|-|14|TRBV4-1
CASSPSPAPGELFF
TGCGCCAGCAGCCCGAGTCCGGCGCCCGGGGAGCTGTTTTTT
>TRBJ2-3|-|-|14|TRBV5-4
CASSFDLFMVAQYF
TGTGCCAGCAGCTTCGACCTTTTTATGGTCGCGCAGTATTTT
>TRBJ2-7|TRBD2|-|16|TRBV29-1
CSVEGGLAGDSYEQYF
TGCAGCGTTGAAGGGGGACTAGCGGGTGATTCCTACGAGCAGTACTTC
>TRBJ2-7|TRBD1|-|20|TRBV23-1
CASSQSFTGDHILWSYEQYF
TGCGCCAGCAGTCAATCGTTCACAGGGGATCATATACTTTGGTCCTACGAGCAGTACTTC
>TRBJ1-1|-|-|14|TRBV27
CASSLGGRTTEAFF
TGTGCCAGCAGTTTAGGGGGACGGACCACTGAAGCTTTCTTT
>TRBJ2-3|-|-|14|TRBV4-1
CASSQARAGNTQYF
TGCGCCAGCAGCCAAGCCAGGGCGGGGAATACGCAGTATTTT
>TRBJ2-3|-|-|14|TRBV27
CASRYRAGTDTQYF
TGTGCCAGCAGATACAGGGCGGGCACAGATACGCAGTATTTT
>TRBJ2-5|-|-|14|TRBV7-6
CASSPYAGKETQYF
TGTGCCAGCAGCCCCTATGCGGGGAAAGAGACCCAGTACTTC
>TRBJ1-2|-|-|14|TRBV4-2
CASSQDPGAYGYTF
TGTGCCAGCAGCCAGGATCCGGGGGCCTATGGCTACACCTTC
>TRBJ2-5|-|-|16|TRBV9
CASSVGLGLFQETQYF
TGTGCCAGCAGCGTAGGGTTAGGGCTCTTCCAAGAGACCCAGTACTTC
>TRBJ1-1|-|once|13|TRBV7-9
CASTQPLGDAAFF
TGTGCCAGCACTCAACCTTTAGGGGATGCAGCTTTCTTT
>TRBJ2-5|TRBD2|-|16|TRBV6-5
CASSYSASGRVETQYF
TGTGCCAGCAGTTACTCCGCTAGCGGGAGAGTAGAGACCCAGTACTTC
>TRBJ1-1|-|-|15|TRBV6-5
CASIPGLGIDTEAFF
TGTGCCAGCATCCCGGGACTCGGAATTGACACTGAAGCTTTCTTT
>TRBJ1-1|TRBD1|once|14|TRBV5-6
CASTETGLNTEAFF
TGTGCCAGCACCGAGACAGGGCTGAACACTGAAGCTTTCTTT
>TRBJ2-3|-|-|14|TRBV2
CASSGLLGTDTQYF
TGTGCCAGCAGTGGACTTTTAGGCACAGATACGCAGTATTTT
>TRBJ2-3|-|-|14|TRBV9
CASSVEVGTDTQYF
TGTGCCAGCAGCGTAGAAGTGGGCACAGATACGCAGTATTTT